This TCR beta chain came from a study of shared clonotypes between healthy human individuals. The CDR3 has 16 amino acids. CDR1 SGHAT and CDR2 FQNNGV come from the germline V gene. Concerning this clone itself: The antigen remains unidentified. The junction departs from germline at one end; a sequencing error may be responsible.

Sequencing used immunoSEQ multiplex PCR; TCRdb keeps in-frame clones, though not all of them. The table has about 2 million clones, roughly 96% seen once; the top ten hold around 0.13%. Study conclusions and caveats: Investigators collected only blood, and repertoires in tissues likely differ.

The V call is TRBV11-2, the J call TRBJ1-4, with D possibly matching TRBD1 (5 bases). The sequencing input was naive CD4+ T cells sorted from blood. The subset here: CD45RA+ positively selected. The origin of this receptor is a man between 18 and 29 years old in good health. The CDR3 protein is CASSLGGRVTTEKLFF. CDR3 nucleotide sequence: TGTGCCAGCAGCTTGGGGGGGAGGGTTACTACTGAAAAACTGTTTTTT.